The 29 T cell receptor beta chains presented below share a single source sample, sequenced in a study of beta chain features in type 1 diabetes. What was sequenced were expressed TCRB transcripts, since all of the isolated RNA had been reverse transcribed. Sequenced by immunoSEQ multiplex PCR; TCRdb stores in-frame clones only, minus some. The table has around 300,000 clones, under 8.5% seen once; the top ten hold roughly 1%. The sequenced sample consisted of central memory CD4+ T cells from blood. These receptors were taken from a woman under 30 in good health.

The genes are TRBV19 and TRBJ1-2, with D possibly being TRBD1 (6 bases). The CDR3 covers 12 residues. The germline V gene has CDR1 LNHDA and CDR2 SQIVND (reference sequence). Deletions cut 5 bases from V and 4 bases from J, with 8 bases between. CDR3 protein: CASSLQGYGYTF. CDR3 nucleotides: TGTGCCAGTAGTTTACAGGGCTATGGCTACACCTTC.

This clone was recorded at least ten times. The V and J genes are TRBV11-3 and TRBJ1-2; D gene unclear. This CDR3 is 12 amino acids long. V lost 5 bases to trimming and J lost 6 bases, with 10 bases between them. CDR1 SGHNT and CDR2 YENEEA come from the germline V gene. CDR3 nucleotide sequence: TGTGCCAGCAGCCACGGTGTGGATGGCTACACCTTC. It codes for CASSHGVDGYTF.

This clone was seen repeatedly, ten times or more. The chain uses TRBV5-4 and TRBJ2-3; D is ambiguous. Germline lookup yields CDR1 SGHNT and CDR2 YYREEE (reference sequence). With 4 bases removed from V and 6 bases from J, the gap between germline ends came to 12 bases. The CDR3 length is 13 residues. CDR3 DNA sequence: TGTGCCAGCAGCCAAGATCAGGAGGATACGCAGTATTTT. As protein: CASSQDQEDTQYF.

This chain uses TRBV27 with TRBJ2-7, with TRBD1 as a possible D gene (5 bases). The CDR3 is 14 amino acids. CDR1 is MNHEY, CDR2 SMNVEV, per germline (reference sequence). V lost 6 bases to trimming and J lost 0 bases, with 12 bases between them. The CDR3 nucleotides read TGTGCCAGCAGCTACAGGTGGGCCTCCTACGAGCAGTACTTC. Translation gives CASSYRWASYEQYF.

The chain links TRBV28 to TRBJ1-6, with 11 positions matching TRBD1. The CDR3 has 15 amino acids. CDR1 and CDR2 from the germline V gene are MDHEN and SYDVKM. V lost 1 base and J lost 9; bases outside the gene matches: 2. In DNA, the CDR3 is TGTGCCAGCAGTTTATTGGGACAGGGGGGTTCACCCCTCCACTTT. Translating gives CASSLLGQGGSPLHF.

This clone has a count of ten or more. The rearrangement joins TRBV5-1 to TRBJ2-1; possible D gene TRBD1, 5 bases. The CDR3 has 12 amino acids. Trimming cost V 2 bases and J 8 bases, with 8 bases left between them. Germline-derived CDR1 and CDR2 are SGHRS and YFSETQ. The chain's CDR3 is CASSLDSYEQFF. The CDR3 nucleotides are TGCGCCAGCAGCTTAGACAGCTATGAGCAGTTCTTC.

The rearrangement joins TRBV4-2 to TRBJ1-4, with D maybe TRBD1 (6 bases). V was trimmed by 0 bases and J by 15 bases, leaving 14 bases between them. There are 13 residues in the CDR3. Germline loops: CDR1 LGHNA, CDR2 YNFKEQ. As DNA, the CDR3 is TGTGCCAGCAGCCAAGATTGGGGGGACATGTTGTTTTTT. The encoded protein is CASSQDWGDMLFF.

CDR3 in DNA: TGTGCCAGCAGCTTTTCCAGGGGTAACACCGGGGAGCTGTTTTTT. Protein sequence: CASSFSRGNTGELFF. The rearrangement joins TRBV7-2 to TRBJ2-2; D may be TRBD1 (6 bases). The V gene lost 3 bases and the J gene lost 2 bases, with 10 bases spanning the gap. The CDR3 consists of 15 residues. Germline V gene sequence: CDR1 SGHTA, CDR2 FQGNSA.

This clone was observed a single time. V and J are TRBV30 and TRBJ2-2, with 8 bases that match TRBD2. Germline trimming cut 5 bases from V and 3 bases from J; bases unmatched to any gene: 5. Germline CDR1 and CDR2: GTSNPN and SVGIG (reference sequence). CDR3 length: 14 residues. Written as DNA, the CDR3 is TGTGCCTGGTCCGGGACTAGGGACACCGGGGAGCTGTTTTTT. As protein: CAWSGTRDTGELFF.

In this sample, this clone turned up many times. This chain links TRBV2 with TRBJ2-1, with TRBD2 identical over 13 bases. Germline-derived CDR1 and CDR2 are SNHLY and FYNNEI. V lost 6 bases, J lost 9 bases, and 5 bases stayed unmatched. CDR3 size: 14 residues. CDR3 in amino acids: CASSAWTSGSEQFF. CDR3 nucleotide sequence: TGTGCCAGCAGCGCCTGGACTAGCGGGAGTGAGCAGTTCTTC.

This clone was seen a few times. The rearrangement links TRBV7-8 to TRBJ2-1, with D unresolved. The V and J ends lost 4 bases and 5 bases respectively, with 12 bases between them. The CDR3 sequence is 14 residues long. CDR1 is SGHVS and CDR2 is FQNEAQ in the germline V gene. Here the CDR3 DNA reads TGTGCCAGCAGCTGGGAAAAGGGTCACAATGAGCAGTTCTTC. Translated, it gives CASSWEKGHNEQFF.

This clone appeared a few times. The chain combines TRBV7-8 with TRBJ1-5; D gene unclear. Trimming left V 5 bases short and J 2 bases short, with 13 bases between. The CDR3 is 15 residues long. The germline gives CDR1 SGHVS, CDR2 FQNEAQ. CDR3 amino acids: CASSPIYSGNQPQHF. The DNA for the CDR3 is TGTGCCAGCAGCCCTATTTACAGCGGCAATCAGCCCCAGCATTTT.

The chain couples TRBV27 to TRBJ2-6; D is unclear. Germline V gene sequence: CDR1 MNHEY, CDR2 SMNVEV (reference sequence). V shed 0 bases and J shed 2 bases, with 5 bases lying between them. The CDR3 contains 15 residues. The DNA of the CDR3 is TGTGCCAGCAGTTTATCGTGGGCTGGGGCCAACGTCCTGACTTTC. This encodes CASSLSWAGANVLTF. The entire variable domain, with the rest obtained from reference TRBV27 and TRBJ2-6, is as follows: EAQVTQNPRYLITVTGKKLTVTCSQNMNHEYMSWYRQDPGLGLRQIYYSMNVEVTDKGDVPEGYKVSRKEKRNFPLILESPSPNQTSLYFCASSLSWAGANVLTFGAGSRLTVL.

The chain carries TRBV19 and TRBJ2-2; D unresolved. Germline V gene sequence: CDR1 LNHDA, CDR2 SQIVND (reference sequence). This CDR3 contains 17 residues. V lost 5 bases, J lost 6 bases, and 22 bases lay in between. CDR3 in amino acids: CASSSKVGRRGPGELFF. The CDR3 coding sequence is TGTGCCAGTAGTTCGAAGGTCGGGCGGCGCGGTCCCGGGGAGCTGTTTTTT.

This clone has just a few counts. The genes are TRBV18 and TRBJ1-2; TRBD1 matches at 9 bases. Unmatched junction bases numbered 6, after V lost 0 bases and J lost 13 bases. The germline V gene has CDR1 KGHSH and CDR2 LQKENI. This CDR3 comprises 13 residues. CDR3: CASSPPGGTGFTF. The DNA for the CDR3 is TGTGCCAGCTCACCACCGGGAGGGACAGGGTTCACCTTC.

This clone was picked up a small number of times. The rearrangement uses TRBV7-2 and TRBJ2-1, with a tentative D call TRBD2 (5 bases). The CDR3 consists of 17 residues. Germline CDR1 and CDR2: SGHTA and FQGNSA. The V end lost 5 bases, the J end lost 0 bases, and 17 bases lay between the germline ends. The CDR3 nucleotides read TGTGCCAGCAGCCAAGCGGCGGCCCTGAGCTCCTACAATGAGCAGTTCTTC. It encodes CASSQAAALSSYNEQFF.

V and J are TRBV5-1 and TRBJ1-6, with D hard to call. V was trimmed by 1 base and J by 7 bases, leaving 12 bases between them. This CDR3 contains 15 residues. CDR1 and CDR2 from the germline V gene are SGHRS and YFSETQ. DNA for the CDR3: TGCGCCAGCAGCTTGCTAGAAACCCGAAATTCACCCCTCCACTTT. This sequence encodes CASSLLETRNSPLHF.

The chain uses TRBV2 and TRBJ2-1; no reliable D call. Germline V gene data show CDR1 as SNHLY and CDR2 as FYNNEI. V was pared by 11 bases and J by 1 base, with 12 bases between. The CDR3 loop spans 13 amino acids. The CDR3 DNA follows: TGTGCCGGCACCGGGTCTTCCTACAATGAGCAGTTCTTC. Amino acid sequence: CAGTGSSYNEQFF.

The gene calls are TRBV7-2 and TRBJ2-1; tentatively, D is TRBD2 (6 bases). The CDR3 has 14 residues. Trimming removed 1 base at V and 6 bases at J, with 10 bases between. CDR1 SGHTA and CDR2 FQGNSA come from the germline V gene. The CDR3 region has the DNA TGTGCCAGCAGCTTAGATCGGGGGATCAATGAGCAGTTCTTC. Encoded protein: CASSLDRGINEQFF.

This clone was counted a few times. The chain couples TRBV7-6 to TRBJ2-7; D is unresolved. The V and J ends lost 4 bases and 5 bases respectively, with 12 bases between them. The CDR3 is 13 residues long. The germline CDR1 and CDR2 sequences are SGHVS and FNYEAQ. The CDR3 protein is CASSSLDENEQYF. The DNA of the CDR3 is TGTGCCAGCAGCTCCTTGGACGAAAACGAGCAGTACTTC.

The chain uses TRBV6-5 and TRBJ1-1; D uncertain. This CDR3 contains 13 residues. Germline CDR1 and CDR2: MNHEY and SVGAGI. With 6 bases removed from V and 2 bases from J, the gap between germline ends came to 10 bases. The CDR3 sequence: CASRQNINTEAFF. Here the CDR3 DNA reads TGTGCCAGCAGGCAGAACATTAACACTGAAGCTTTCTTT.

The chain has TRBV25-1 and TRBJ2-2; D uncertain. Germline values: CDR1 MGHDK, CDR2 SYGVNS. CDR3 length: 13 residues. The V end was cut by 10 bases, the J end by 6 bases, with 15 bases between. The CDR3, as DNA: TGTGCCACCTCCAAAATGGGTGCCGGGGAGCTGTTTTTT. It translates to CATSKMGAGELFF.

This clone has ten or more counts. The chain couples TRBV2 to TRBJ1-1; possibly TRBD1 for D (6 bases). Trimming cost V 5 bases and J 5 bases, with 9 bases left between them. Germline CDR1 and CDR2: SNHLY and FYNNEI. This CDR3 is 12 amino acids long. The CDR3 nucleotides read TGTGCCAGCAGTAGTACAGGGACTGAAGCTTTCTTT. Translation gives CASSSTGTEAFF. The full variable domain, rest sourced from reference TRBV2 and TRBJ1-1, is EPEVTQTPSHQVTQMGQEVILRCVPISNHLYFYWYRQILGQKVEFLVSFYNNEISEKSEIFDDQFSVERPDGSNFTLKIRSTKLEDSAMYFCASSSTGTEAFFGQGTRLTVV.

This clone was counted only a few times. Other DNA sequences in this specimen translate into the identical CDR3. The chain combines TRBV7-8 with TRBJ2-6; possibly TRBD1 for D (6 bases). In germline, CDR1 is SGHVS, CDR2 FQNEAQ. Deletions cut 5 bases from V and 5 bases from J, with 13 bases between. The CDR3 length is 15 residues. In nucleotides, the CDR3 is TGTGCCAGCAGCCTACAGGGTTCGTGGGCCAACGTCCTGACTTTC. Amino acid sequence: CASSLQGSWANVLTF.

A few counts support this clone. CDR3 sequence: CASSGGRPLGTQYF. The CDR3, as DNA: TGTGCCAGCAGCGGCGGCAGGCCCCTAGGGACCCAGTACTTC. This chain joins TRBV7-6 and TRBJ2-5; D gene unclear. Germline CDR1 SGHVS, CDR2 FNYEAQ. V was shortened by 5 bases and J by 7 bases, with 17 bases between the two germline ends. The CDR3 runs 14 residues.

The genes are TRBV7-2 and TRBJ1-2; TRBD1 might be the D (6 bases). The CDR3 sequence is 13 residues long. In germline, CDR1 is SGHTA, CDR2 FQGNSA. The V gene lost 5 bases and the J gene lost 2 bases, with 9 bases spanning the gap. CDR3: CASSVDRNYGYTF. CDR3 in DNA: TGTGCCAGCAGCGTTGACAGGAACTATGGCTACACCTTC.

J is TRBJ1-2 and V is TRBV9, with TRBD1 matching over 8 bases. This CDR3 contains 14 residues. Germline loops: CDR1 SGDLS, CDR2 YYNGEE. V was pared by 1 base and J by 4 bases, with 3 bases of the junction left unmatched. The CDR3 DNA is TGTGCCAGCAGCGTACACCAGGGGGCCTATGGCTACACCTTC. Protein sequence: CASSVHQGAYGYTF.

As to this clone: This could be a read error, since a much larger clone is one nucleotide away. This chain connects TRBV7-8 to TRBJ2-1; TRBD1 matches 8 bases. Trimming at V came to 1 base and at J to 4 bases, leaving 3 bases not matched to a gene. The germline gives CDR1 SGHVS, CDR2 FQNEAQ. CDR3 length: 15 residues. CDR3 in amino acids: CASSLVRTGYNEQFF. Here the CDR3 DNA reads TGTGCCAGCAGCTTAGTGAGGACAGGGTACAATGAGCAGTTCTTC.

The CDR3 reads CASSLAGYSNQPQHF. The CDR3 DNA follows: TGTGCCAGCAGTTTGGCAGGCTATAGCAATCAGCCCCAGCATTTT. The V gene is TRBV27, the J gene TRBJ1-5; D gene ambiguous. This CDR3 region has 15 residues. The V gene lost 3 bases and the J gene lost 0 bases, with 9 bases spanning the gap. Germline assignment: CDR1 MNHEY and CDR2 SMNVEV (reference sequence).